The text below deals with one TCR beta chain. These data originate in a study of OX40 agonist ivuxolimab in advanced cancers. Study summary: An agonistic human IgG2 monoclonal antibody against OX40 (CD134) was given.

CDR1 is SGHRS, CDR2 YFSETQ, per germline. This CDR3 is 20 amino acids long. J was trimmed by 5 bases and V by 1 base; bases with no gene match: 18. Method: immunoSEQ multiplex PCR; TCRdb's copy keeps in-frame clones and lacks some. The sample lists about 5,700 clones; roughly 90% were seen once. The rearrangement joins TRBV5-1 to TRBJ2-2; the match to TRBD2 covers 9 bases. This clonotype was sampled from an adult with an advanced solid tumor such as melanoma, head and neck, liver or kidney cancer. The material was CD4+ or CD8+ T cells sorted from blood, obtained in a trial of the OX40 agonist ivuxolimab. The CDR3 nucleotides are TGCGCCAGCAGCTTGTCTGGAGTGCTAGCGGGAATTTCCCATACCGGGGAGCTGTTTTTT. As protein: CASSLSGVLAGISHTGELFF.